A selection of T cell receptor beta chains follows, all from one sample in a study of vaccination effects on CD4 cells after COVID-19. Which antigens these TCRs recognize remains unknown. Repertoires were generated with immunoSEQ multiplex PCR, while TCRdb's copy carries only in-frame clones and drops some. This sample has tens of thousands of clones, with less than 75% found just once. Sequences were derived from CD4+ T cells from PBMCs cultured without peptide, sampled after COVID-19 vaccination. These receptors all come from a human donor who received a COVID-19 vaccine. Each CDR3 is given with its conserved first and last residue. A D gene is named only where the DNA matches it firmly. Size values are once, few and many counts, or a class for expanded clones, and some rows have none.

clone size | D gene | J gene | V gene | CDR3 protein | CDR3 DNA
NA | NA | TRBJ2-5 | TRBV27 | CASSSTTGLSRPETQYF | TGTGCCAGCAGTTCCACCACCGGACTGTCACGGCCAGAGACCCAGTACTTC
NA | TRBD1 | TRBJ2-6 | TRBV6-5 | CASSSDRLPGANVLTF | TGTGCCAGCAGTTCGGACAGGCTTCCTGGGGCCAACGTCCTGACTTTC
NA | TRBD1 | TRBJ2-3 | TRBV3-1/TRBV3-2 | CASSPSRTGGQYF | TGTGCCAGCAGCCCTTCTAGGACAGGGGGCCAGTATTTT
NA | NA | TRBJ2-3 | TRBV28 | CASSPVTDTQYF | TGTGCCAGCAGTCCAGTAACAGATACGCAGTATTTT
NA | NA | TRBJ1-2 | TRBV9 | CASSVGVGYGYTF | TGTGCCAGCAGCGTAGGAGTAGGGTATGGCTACACCTTC
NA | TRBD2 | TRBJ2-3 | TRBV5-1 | CASSLRVAGDTQYF | TGCGCCAGCAGCTTGCGGGTAGCGGGAGATACGCAGTATTTT
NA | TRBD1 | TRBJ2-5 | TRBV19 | CASSSTGPGETQYF | TGTGCCAGTAGCTCGACAGGGCCGGGTGAGACCCAGTACTTC
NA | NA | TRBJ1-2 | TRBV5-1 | CASSLSAGPNYGYTF | TGCGCCAGCAGCTTGTCGGCGGGGCCGAACTATGGCTACACCTTC
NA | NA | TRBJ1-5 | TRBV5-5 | CASSSSLGQPQHF | TGTGCCAGCAGCTCGTCCCTTGGCCAGCCCCAGCATTTT
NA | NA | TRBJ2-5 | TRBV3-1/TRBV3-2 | CASSQEMRETQYF | TGTGCCAGCAGCCAAGAGATGCGCGAGACCCAGTACTTC
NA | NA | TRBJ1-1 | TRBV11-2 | CASSVARIMNTEAFF | TGTGCCAGCAGTGTGGCGAGAATCATGAACACTGAAGCTTTCTTT
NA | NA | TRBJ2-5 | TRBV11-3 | CASSLSNQETQYF | TGTGCCAGCAGCTTAAGTAACCAAGAGACCCAGTACTTC
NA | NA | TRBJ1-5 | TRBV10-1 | CASSGQLYSNQPQHF | TGCGCCAGCAGTGGACAGTTATATAGCAATCAGCCCCAGCATTTT
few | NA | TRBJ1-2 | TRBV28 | CASRLRLAPYYGYTF | TGTGCCAGCAGGCTGAGGTTAGCTCCCTACTATGGCTACACCTTC
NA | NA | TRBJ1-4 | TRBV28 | CATIGAGGGYNEKLFF | TGTGCCACCATTGGGGCTGGGGGGGGCTATAATGAAAAACTGTTTTTT
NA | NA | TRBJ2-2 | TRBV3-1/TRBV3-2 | CASSLIGANTGELFF | TGTGCCAGCAGCCTGATCGGGGCAAACACCGGGGAGCTGTTTTTT
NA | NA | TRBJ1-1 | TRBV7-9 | CASSLVGAPNTEAFF | TGTGCCAGCAGCTTAGTGGGGGCACCGAACACTGAAGCTTTCTTT
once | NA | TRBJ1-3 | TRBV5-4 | CASSPQTGYSGNTIYF | TGTGCCAGCAGCCCTCAGACAGGTTACTCTGGAAACACCATATATTTT
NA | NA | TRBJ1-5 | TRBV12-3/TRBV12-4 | CASSLYSNQPQHF | TGTGCCAGCAGTTTATATAGCAATCAGCCCCAGCATTTT
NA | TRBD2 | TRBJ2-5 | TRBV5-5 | CASSLEGGLVMRETQYF | TGTGCCAGCAGCTTGGAAGGGGGACTAGTAATGCGAGAGACCCAGTACTTC
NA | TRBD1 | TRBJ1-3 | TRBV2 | CASSKEGANGNTIYF | TGTGCCAGCAGTAAGGAGGGGGCAAATGGAAACACCATATATTTT
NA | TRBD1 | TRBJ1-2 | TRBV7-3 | CASSLRTGDGYTF | TGTGCCAGCAGCTTAAGGACAGGGGATGGCTACACCTTC
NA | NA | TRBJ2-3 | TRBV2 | CASREMQSVNTQYF | TGTGCCAGCAGGGAAATGCAGTCGGTGAATACGCAGTATTTT
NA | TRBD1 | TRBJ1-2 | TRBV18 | CASSLLGQGEDGYTF | TGTGCCAGCTCACTACTAGGACAGGGGGAGGATGGCTACACCTTC
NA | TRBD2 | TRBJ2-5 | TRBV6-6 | CASSSVLGGQETQYF | TGTGCCAGCAGTTCCGTCTTGGGGGGGCAAGAGACCCAGTACTTC
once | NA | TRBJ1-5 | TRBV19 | CASSIKGWSNQPQHF | TGTGCCAGTAGTATAAAGGGTTGGAGCAATCAGCCCCAGCATTTT
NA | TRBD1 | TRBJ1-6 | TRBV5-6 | CASSFWTGHLRNSPLHF | TGTGCCAGCAGCTTTTGGACAGGGCATCTTCGGAATTCACCCCTCCACTTT
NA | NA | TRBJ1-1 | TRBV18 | CASSRQTTFGTEAFF | TGTGCCAGCTCACGACAGACAACCTTTGGCACTGAAGCTTTCTTT
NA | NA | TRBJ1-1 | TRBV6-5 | CASSYSLNTEAFF | TGTGCCAGCAGTTATTCCCTGAACACTGAAGCTTTCTTT
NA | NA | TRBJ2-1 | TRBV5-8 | CASRNRVGNEQFF | TGTGCCAGCAGGAACAGGGTCGGCAATGAGCAGTTCTTC
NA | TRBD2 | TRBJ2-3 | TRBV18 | CASSPQLAGSEDTQYF | TGTGCCAGCTCACCACAACTAGCGGGTAGTGAAGATACGCAGTATTTT